The rows below give T cell receptor beta chains drawn from one sample of a study of early T cells in non-severe SARS-CoV-2 infection. TCRdb reanalysed the 5' RACE reads using MiXCR and keeps one entry per CDR3 protein. The sample shows 62,000 or so distinct CDR3 sequences, 7.5% to 9% of them seen only once. Sequencing used whole blood, obtained at baseline. The receptors were gathered from an adult who was a healthcare worker with PCR-confirmed SARS-CoV-2 infection or an uninfected control (not recorded which). Both conserved end residues are part of each CDR3. Each record gives: V gene, clone size, CDR3 length, J gene, D gene, CDR3 DNA, CDR3 protein. A D gene is named only where the DNA matches it firmly. Expanded clones are given a class, and other clones once, few, many or no size at all.

v_gene: TRBV11-2; abundance: .; len: 16; j_gene: TRBJ2-1; d_gene: .; CDR3nt: TGTGCCAGCAGCTCAGAGCCCACCCGTTACTACAATGAGCAGTTCTTC; CDR3aa: CASSSEPTRYYNEQFF
v_gene: TRBV29-1; abundance: many; len: 11; j_gene: TRBJ2-1; d_gene: .; CDR3nt: TGCAGCGTGGGGGTATACAATGAGCAGTTCTTC; CDR3aa: CSVGVYNEQFF
v_gene: TRBV4-2; abundance: .; len: 13; j_gene: TRBJ2-7; d_gene: .; CDR3nt: TGTGCCAGCAGCCAAGAACTGGACCGCGAGCAGTACTTC; CDR3aa: CASSQELDREQYF
v_gene: TRBV14; abundance: many; len: 15; j_gene: TRBJ2-7; d_gene: .; CDR3nt: TGTGCCAGCAGCCAAGATGTACGGAGATACTACGAGCAGTACTTC; CDR3aa: CASSQDVRRYYEQYF
v_gene: TRBV9; abundance: .; len: 15; j_gene: TRBJ2-3; d_gene: TRBD2; CDR3nt: TGTGCCAGCAGCGTAGATGCGGGAGAGGCAGATACGCAGTATTTT; CDR3aa: CASSVDAGEADTQYF
v_gene: TRBV6-6; abundance: few; len: 17; j_gene: TRBJ2-1; d_gene: TRBD1; CDR3nt: TGTGCCAGCAGTTACAATCTCCAGGGACAGGGTTTCGATGAGCAGTTCTTC; CDR3aa: CASSYNLQGQGFDEQFF
v_gene: TRBV21-1; abundance: many; len: 13; j_gene: TRBJ2-7; d_gene: .; CDR3nt: TGTGCCAGCAGCAATCGAGGGACGTACGAGCAGTACTTC; CDR3aa: CASSNRGTYEQYF
v_gene: TRBV7-8; abundance: few; len: 14; j_gene: TRBJ1-6; d_gene: TRBD1; CDR3nt: TGTGCCAGCAGTTTGGACAGGGTTAATTCACCCCTCCACTTT; CDR3aa: CASSLDRVNSPLHF
v_gene: TRBV12-5; abundance: many; len: 13; j_gene: TRBJ2-1; d_gene: .; CDR3nt: TGTGCTAGTGGTATCCGCCCGGACAATGAGCAGTTCTTC; CDR3aa: CASGIRPDNEQFF
v_gene: TRBV5-1; abundance: few; len: 15; j_gene: TRBJ2-7; d_gene: TRBD2; CDR3nt: TGCGCCAGCAGCTATGGACTAGCGGGAACCTACGAGCAGTACTTC; CDR3aa: CASSYGLAGTYEQYF
v_gene: TRBV6-6; abundance: few; len: 15; j_gene: TRBJ2-7; d_gene: .; CDR3nt: TGTGCCAGCAGTTACGTCCAGGACAGACCCGACGAGCAGTACTTC; CDR3aa: CASSYVQDRPDEQYF
v_gene: TRBV12-3/TRBV12-4; abundance: .; len: 14; j_gene: TRBJ2-3; d_gene: .; CDR3nt: TGTGCCAGCAGTTCCCCGGGGGCCCCGGATACGCAGTATTTT; CDR3aa: CASSSPGAPDTQYF
v_gene: TRBV20-1; abundance: many; len: 14; j_gene: TRBJ2-5; d_gene: TRBD2; CDR3nt: TGCAGTGCTCAACTGGGACTAGCGGAAGAGACCCAGTACTTC; CDR3aa: CSAQLGLAEETQYF
v_gene: TRBV27; abundance: few; len: 14; j_gene: TRBJ1-1; d_gene: .; CDR3nt: TGTGCCAGCAGTCCGGGGTCCGCGGGGCCTGAAGCTTTCTTT; CDR3aa: CASSPGSAGPEAFF
v_gene: TRBV3-1; abundance: .; len: 16; j_gene: TRBJ2-1; d_gene: TRBD2; CDR3nt: TGTGCCAGCAGCCAAGATGCAAGCGGGAGGGTGAATGAGCAGTTCTTC; CDR3aa: CASSQDASGRVNEQFF
v_gene: TRBV4-1; abundance: many; len: 12; j_gene: TRBJ1-3; d_gene: .; CDR3nt: TGCGCCAGCAGCCATACTCTGGAGGCCATATATTTT; CDR3aa: CASSHTLEAIYF
v_gene: TRBV30; abundance: few; len: 16; j_gene: TRBJ1-1; d_gene: TRBD1; CDR3nt: TGTGCCTGGAGTCATCTACACGGACAGGGTGGTGCCGAAGCTTTCTTT; CDR3aa: CAWSHLHGQGGAEAFF
v_gene: TRBV4-3; abundance: few; len: 16; j_gene: TRBJ1-2; d_gene: .; CDR3nt: TGCGCCAGCAGCCAAGGTCAGCAGGAGCTTAACTATGGCTACACCTTC; CDR3aa: CASSQGQQELNYGYTF
v_gene: TRBV6-5; abundance: many; len: 15; j_gene: TRBJ2-7; d_gene: TRBD2; CDR3nt: TGTGCCAGCAGTTACTCGGGGAGGGGTTTCTACGAGCAGTACTTC; CDR3aa: CASSYSGRGFYEQYF
v_gene: TRBV11-2; abundance: many; len: 13; j_gene: TRBJ2-3; d_gene: .; CDR3nt: TGTGCCAGCAGCTTAGCCAGCACAGATACGCAGTATTTT; CDR3aa: CASSLASTDTQYF